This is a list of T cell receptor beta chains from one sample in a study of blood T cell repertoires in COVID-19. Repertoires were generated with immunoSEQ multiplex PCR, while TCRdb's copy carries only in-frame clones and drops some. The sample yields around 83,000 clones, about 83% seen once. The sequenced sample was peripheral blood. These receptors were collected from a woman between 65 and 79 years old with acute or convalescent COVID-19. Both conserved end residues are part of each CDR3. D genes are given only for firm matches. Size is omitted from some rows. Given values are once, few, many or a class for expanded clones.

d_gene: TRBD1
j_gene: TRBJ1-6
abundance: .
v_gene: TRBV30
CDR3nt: TGTGCCTGGAGTACACACAGGGGGCTCGATTCACCCCTCCACTTT
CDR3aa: CAWSTHRGLDSPLHF

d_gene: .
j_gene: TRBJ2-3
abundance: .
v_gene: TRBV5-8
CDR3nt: TGTGCCAGCAGCCTGTACCGACTCGGGCAGGGGGGACCAGATACGCAGTATTTT
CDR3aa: CASSLYRLGQGGPDTQYF

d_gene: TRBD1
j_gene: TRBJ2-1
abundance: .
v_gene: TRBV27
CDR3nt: TGTGCCAGCAGCCATGACAGGGGGAACGAGCAGTTCTTC
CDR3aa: CASSHDRGNEQFF

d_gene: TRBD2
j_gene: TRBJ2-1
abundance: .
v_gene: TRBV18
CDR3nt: TGTGCCAGCTCACTCGAGGAGCGGGAGGCTCTGGATGAGCAGTTCTTC
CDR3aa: CASSLEEREALDEQFF

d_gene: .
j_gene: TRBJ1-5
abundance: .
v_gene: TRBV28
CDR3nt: TGTGCCAGCAGTACCCCAGGGCGAAGTCAGCCCCAGCATTTT
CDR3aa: CASSTPGRSQPQHF

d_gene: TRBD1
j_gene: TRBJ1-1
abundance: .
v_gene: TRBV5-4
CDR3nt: TGTGCCAGCAGCTTGTCCCCCGACAGGGTCGCCACTGAAGCTTTCTTT
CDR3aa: CASSLSPDRVATEAFF

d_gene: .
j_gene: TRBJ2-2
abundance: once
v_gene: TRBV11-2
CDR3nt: TGTGCCAGCAGCCCACAAGGAGGGATCCTTGCCGGGGAGCTGTTTTTT
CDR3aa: CASSPQGGILAGELFF

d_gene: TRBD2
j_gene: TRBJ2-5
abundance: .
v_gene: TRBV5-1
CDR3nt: TGCGCCAGCGGCCTTGGGACTAGCGGCCAAGAGACCCAGTACTTC
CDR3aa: CASGLGTSGQETQYF

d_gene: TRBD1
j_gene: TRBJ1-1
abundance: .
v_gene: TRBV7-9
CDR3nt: TGTGCCAGCAGCTTGGGACAGGTCACTGAAGCTTTCTTT
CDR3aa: CASSLGQVTEAFF

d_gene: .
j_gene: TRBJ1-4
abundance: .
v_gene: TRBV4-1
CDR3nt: TGCGCCAGCAGCCAACGGGACACCAATGAAAAACTGTTTTTT
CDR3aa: CASSQRDTNEKLFF

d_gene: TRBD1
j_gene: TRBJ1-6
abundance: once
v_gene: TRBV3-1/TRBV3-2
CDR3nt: TGTGCCAGCAGCCAGGGACAGGGGGCAGGATCACCCCTCCACTTT
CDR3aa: CASSQGQGAGSPLHF

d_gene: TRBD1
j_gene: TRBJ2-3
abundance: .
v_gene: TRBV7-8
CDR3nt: TGTGCCAGCAGCCAACGGACAGGAGCTAGCACAGATACGCAGTATTTT
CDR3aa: CASSQRTGASTDTQYF

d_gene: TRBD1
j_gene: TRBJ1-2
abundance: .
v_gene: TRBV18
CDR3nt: TGTGCCAGCTCACCGGGACAGGAGAACTATGGCTACACCTTC
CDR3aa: CASSPGQENYGYTF

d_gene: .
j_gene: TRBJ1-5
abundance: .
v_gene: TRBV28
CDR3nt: TGTGCCAGCAGTTTAAACGGGCCCGGGAGTTATCAGCCCCAGCATTTT
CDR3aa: CASSLNGPGSYQPQHF

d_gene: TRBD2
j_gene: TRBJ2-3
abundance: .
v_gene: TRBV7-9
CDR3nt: TGTGCCAGCAGCTTAGTAGCGGGAGGCCCAGATACGCAGTATTTT
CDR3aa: CASSLVAGGPDTQYF

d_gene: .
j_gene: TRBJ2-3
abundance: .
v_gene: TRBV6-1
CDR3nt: TGTGCCAGCAGTGGCCCCCTGGACTCAAGGCCCACAGATACGCAGTATTTT
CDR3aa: CASSGPLDSRPTDTQYF

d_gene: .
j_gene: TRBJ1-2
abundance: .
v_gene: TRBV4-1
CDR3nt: TGCGCCAGCAGCCAAGAGTACGCGGGGTACTATGGCTACACCTTC
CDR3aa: CASSQEYAGYYGYTF

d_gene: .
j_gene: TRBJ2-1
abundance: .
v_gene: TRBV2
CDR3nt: TGTGCCAGCAGTCAACAGGGTTCCTACAATGAGCAGTTCTTC
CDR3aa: CASSQQGSYNEQFF

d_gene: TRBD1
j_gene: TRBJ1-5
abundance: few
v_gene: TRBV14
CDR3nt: TGTGCCAGCAGCCCATTCACAGGGGGTTCGAATCAGCCCCAGCATTTT
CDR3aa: CASSPFTGGSNQPQHF

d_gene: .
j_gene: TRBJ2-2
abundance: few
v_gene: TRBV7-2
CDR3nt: TGTGCCAGCAGCTTAAATCAGGGTTTAGCCGGGGAGCTGTTTTTT
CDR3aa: CASSLNQGLAGELFF

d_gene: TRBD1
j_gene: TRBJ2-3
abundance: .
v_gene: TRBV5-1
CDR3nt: TGCGCCAGCAGCTTCGGACAGGGCACAGATACGCAGTATTTT
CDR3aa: CASSFGQGTDTQYF

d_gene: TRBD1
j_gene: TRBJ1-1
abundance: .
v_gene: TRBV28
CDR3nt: TGTGCCAGCAGGCTACCCGGGACAGGTTACACTGAAGCTTTCTTT
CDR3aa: CASRLPGTGYTEAFF

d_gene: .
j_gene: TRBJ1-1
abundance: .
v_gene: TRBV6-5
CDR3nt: TGTGCCATCGGGGCGGGAACTGAAGCTTTCTTT
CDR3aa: CAIGAGTEAFF

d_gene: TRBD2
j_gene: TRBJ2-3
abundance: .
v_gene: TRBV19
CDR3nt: TGTGCCAGTAGTTTTAGGCGGGAGATGGCAGATACGCAGTATTTT
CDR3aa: CASSFRREMADTQYF

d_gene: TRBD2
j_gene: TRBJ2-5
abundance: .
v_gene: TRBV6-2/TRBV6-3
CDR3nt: TGTGCCAGCAGTTACGGGGGGGTGACCCAGTACTTC
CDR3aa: CASSYGGVTQYF

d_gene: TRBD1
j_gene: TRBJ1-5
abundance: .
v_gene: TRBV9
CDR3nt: TGTGCCAGCAGTCCGACAGGGGCCAATCAGCCCCAGCATTTT
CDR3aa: CASSPTGANQPQHF

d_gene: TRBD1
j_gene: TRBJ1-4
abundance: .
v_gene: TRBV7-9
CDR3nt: TGTGCCTGGGGATTGGACAGGGGTGGAGAAAAACTGTTTTTT
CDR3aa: CAWGLDRGGEKLFF

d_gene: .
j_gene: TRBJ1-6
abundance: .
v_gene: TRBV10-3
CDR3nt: TGTGCCATCAGTGAGGGTAGCTCCTATAATTCACCCCTCCACTTT
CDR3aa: CAISEGSSYNSPLHF

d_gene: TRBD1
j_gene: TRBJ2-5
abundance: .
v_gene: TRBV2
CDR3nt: TGTGCCAGCAGTGGAGGCAGGGGGCGTTCCGAAGAGACCCAGTACTTC
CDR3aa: CASSGGRGRSEETQYF

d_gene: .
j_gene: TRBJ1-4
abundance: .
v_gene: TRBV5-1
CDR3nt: TGCGCCAGCAGTCCCCAGGGGACGGGTGAAAAACTGTTTTTT
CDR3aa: CASSPQGTGEKLFF

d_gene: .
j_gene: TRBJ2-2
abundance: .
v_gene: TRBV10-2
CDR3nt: TGCGCCAGCAGTGGCCGGGACACCACCGGGGAGCTGTTTTTT
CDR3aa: CASSGRDTTGELFF

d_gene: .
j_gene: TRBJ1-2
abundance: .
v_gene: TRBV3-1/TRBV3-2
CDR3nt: TGTGCCAGCAGCCAAGATAGTGGGGAGGGCTACTATGGCTACACCTTC
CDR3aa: CASSQDSGEGYYGYTF

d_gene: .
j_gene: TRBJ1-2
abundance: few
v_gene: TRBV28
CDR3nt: TGTGCCAGCAGGACCCTGGGGGGGTTCGATGGCTACACCTTC
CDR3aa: CASRTLGGFDGYTF

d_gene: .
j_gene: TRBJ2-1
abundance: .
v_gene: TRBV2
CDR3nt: TGTGCCAGCAGTGAAACGGTTTCCTACAATGAGCAGTTCTTC
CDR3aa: CASSETVSYNEQFF

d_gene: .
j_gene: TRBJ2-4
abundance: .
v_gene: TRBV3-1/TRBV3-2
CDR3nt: TGTGCCAGCAGCCACTACAGGGAAGCCAAAAACATTCAGTACTTC
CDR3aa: CASSHYREAKNIQYF

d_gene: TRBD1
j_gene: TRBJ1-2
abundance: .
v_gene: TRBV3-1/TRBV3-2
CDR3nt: TGTGCCAGCAGCCGCTTTGGGACAGGGGATGGCTACACCTTC
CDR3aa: CASSRFGTGDGYTF

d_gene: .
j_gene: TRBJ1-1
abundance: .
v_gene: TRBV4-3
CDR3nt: TGCGCCAGCAGCCAAGACAGAATGAACACTGAAGCTTTCTTT
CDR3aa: CASSQDRMNTEAFF

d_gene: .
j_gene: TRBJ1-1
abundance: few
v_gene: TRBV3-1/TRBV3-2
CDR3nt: TGTGCCAGCAGCCAACCTACAACAGGGTACACTGAAGCTTTCTTT
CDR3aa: CASSQPTTGYTEAFF

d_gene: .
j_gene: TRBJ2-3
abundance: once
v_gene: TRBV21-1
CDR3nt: TGTGCCAGCAGCAAACCTCAACTAGCGGGAGGTTTCGCAGATACGCAGTATTTT
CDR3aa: CASSKPQLAGGFADTQYF

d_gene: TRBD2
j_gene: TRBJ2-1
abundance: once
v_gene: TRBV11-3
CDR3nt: TGTGCCAGCAGCTCCATATCCGGGCTAGCGGGCAAAGGGGAGCAGTTCTTC
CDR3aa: CASSSISGLAGKGEQFF

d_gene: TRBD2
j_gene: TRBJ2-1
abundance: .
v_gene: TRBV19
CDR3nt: TGTGCCACCCTACTAGCGGGGGGCCGGGGTGAGCAGTTCTTC
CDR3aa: CATLLAGGRGEQFF

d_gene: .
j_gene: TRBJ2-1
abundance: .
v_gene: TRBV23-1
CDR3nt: TGCGCCAGCAGTCAATCTACTCCCCTAGTACGATGTTTCTACAATGAGCAGTTCTTC
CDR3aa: CASSQSTPLVRCFYNEQFF

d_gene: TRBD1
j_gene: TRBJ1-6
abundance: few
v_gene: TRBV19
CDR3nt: TGTGCCAGTAGTATGAGGGGGCAATCTTCACCCCTCCACTTT
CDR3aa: CASSMRGQSSPLHF

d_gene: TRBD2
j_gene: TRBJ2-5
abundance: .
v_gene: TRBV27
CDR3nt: TGTGCCAGCAGTTTGATATACCCCGGGGGGGCAGTCCAAGAGACCCAGTACTTC
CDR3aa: CASSLIYPGGAVQETQYF

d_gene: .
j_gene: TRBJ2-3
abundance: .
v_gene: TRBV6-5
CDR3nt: TGTGCCAGCGATGCCAGGGCAGATACGCAGTATTTT
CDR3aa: CASDARADTQYF

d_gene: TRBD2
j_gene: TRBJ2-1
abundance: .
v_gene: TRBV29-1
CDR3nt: TGCAGCGTTGAAAGAGCGGGGGGAGCCAATGAGCAGTTCTTC
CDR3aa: CSVERAGGANEQFF